This TCR beta chain was identified during a study of breast tumors, draining lymph nodes, adjacent tissues. General study points: Compared with lymph nodes, tumors were less diverse; compared with nontumor tissue, more. Data only fit, rather than demonstrated, lymph node origin of most tumor T cells. Most tumor T cells seemingly derive from lymph node, then expand in tumor. Luminal-like breast cancer showed significantly greater tumor-nontumor repertoire similarity than basal-like breast cancer did.

This clonotype was recorded many times. Its antigen is not identified. Axillary draining lymph nodes of breast cancer patients supplied the node samples. TCRdb redid the calling of the multiplex PCR reads with MiXCR, one entry per CDR3 protein. The sample lists about 140,000 distinct CDR3 sequences; 30% to 35% were seen once. V was pared by 5 bases and J by 2 bases, with 6 bases of the junction left unmatched. Germline CDR1 SGHTS, CDR2 YDEGEE. This CDR3 spans 15 amino acids. The V call is TRBV5-8, the J call TRBJ2-2, with TRBD1 identical over 7 bases. Specimen: axillary lymph node tissue. The sequence derives from a female donor with breast cancer. Some clones in this sample may be carry-over from other donors' samples. The CDR3 spells CASRLGTANTGELFF. The CDR3 nucleotides are TGTGCCAGCAGACTCGGGACAGCAAACACCGGGGAGCTGTTTTTT.